This passage covers 28 T cell receptor beta chains from one sample sequenced in a study of lymphopenia after photon versus proton radiotherapy. Only in-frame clones appear in the TCRdb table, and some are missing; sequencing was by immunoSEQ multiplex PCR. The sample shows about 24,000 clones, around four fifths of them seen only once. The sequencing used peripheral blood, collected from a patient treated with photon-based radiotherapy. These receptors came from a man in his forties or fifties with gastric cancer.

This sequence joins TRBV5-1 and TRBJ1-1, with 11 bases identical to TRBD1. The germline gives CDR1 SGHRS, CDR2 YFSETQ. The CDR3 runs 17 residues. The V and J ends lost 4 bases and 4 bases, in that order; junction bases with no gene match: 12. CDR3 DNA: TGCGCCAGCAGCCGTCAGCCCCCCGGGACAGGGGGCACTGAAGCTTTCTTT. Its translation: CASSRQPPGTGGTEAFF.

V gene TRBV6-5 combines with J gene TRBJ2-2; the D gene is possibly TRBD2 (6 bases). Trimming took 6 bases from V and 4 from J, leaving 15 bases between them. Germline CDR1 reads MNHEY; CDR2 reads SVGAGI. This CDR3 spans 15 amino acids. Here the CDR3 reads CASSPLRGVTGELFF. CDR3 coding DNA: TGTGCCAGCAGCCCCCTGCGGGGAGTCACCGGGGAGCTGTTTTTT.

This chain links TRBV7-9 with TRBJ2-5, with 9 bases fitting TRBD2. The CDR3 consists of 16 residues. V gave up 0 bases and J gave up 3 bases; unmatched junction bases: 5. The germline CDR1 and CDR2 sequences are SEHNR and FQNEAQ (reference sequence). The CDR3 nucleotides are TGTGCCAGCAGCTTAGCGGCTAGCGGGGCCAAAGAGACCCAGTACTTC. Amino acids: CASSLAASGAKETQYF. Filled out from reference TRBV7-9 and TRBJ2-5, the complete variable domain reads DTGVSQNPRHKITKRGQNVTFRCDPISEHNRLYWYRQTLGQGPEFLTYFQNEAQLEKSRLLSDRFSAERPKGSFSTLEIQRTEQGDSAMYLCASSLAASGAKETQYFGPGTRLLVL.

The chain uses TRBV6-4 and TRBJ2-3; 12 nucleotides match TRBD2. This CDR3 is 14 amino acids long. Looked up from germline, CDR1 is MRHNA and CDR2 is SNTAGT. V trimming: 2 bases; J trimming: 6 bases; junction bases outside the gene matches: 0. The CDR3 DNA follows: TGTGCCAGCAGTGACGGACTAGCGGGGGATACGCAGTATTTT. Translation: CASSDGLAGDTQYF.

The CDR3 here is CASSEWGIYNEQFF. DNA for the CDR3: TGTGCCAGCAGCGAATGGGGAATCTACAATGAGCAGTTCTTC. The V gene is TRBV9, the J gene TRBJ2-1; D unresolved. Germline-derived CDR1 and CDR2 are SGDLS and YYNGEE. The CDR3 has 14 residues. The V end was cut by 3 bases, the J end by 3 bases, with 10 bases between.

V and J are TRBV19 and TRBJ1-1, with no clear D. From germline, CDR1 is LNHDA and CDR2 SQIVND (reference sequence). V dropped 4 bases and J dropped 1 base, with 13 bases sitting between them. This CDR3 comprises 15 residues. The CDR3 spells CASSTPRYGNTEAFF. DNA of the CDR3: TGTGCCAGTAGTACCCCCCGATATGGGAACACTGAAGCTTTCTTT. The full variable domain, its missing parts supplied by reference TRBV19 and TRBJ1-1, is DGGITQSPKYLFRKEGQNVTLSCEQNLNHDAMYWYRQDPGQGLRLIYYSQIVNDFQKGDIAEGYSVSREKKESFPLTVTSAQKNPTAFYLCASSTPRYGNTEAFFGQGTRLTVV.

The chain links TRBV6-1 to TRBJ1-6; a weak D match, TRBD1 (6 bases). Trimming removed 4 bases at V and 4 bases at J, with 14 bases between. The CDR3 is 16 residues long. Germline V gene data show CDR1 as MNHNS and CDR2 as SASEGT. CDR3 DNA sequence: TGTGCCAGCAGTGTAAAGGGGCAGGGGTATAATTCACCCCTCCACTTT. Translated, it gives CASSVKGQGYNSPLHF.

Here the CDR3 DNA reads TGTGCCAGCAGCCTAGGGGGGCCTCTCAACACCGGGGAGCTGTTTTTT. Translating it yields CASSLGGPLNTGELFF. V is TRBV7-9 and J is TRBJ2-2; perhaps D is TRBD1 or TRBD2 (6 bases each). The length of the CDR3 is 16 residues. V was cut by 5 bases and J by 2 bases, with 15 bases left in between. Germline V gives CDR1 SEHNR, CDR2 FQNEAQ (reference sequence).

The chain carries TRBV7-9 and TRBJ1-1; no definite D call. The CDR3 loop spans 14 amino acids. Trimming took 5 bases from V and 1 from J, leaving 11 bases between them. CDR1 is SEHNR and CDR2 is FQNEAQ in the germline V gene (reference sequence). CDR3 coding DNA: TGTGCCAGCAGCCCCCAACTGGGGAACACTGAAGCTTTCTTT. Amino acid sequence: CASSPQLGNTEAFF.

Only one count was recorded for this clone. The chain combines TRBV5-8 with TRBJ1-4, with D perhaps matching TRBD1 (5 bases). The CDR3 sequence is 16 residues long. Germline CDR1 reads SGHTS; CDR2 reads YDEGEE. V dropped 0 bases and J dropped 7 bases, with 16 bases sitting between them. Here the CDR3 DNA reads TGTGCCAGCAGCTTGGGTTCAGGGTCCCCGGCTGAAAAACTGTTTTTT. Protein: CASSLGSGSPAEKLFF.

The V call is TRBV10-3, the J call TRBJ1-3; D gene ambiguous. The CDR3 consists of 14 residues. The V end lost 11 bases, the J end lost 0 bases, and 14 bases lay between the germline ends. Germline assignment: CDR1 ENHRY and CDR2 SYGVKD. This CDR3 reads CASTEQSSGNTIYF. The DNA for the CDR3 is TGTGCCTCGACGGAGCAGTCCTCTGGAAACACCATATATTTT.

CDR3 DNA sequence: TGCAGCGCGGACAGGGGGCCTGTCGGGGAGCTGTTTTTT. Residues: CSADRGPVGELFF. J is TRBJ2-2 and V is TRBV29-1; TRBD1 matches 11 bases. The CDR3 runs to 13 residues. Germline V lookup: CDR1 SQVTM, CDR2 ANQGSEA. V shed 7 bases and J 7 bases; nucleotides not matched to a gene: 5.

Written as DNA, the CDR3 is TGTGCCAGCAGCTTGGGAGGGGCAGGGTACAGCAATCAGCCCCAGCATTTT. As protein: CASSLGGAGYSNQPQHF. V gene TRBV5-6 combines with J gene TRBJ1-5; possible D gene TRBD1, 5 bases. Germline CDR1 is SGHDT and CDR2 is YYEEEE. CDR3 length: 17 amino acids. V lost 0 bases and J lost 1, with 14 bases in between.

This chain uses TRBV6-4 with TRBJ2-7; a weak D match, TRBD2 (6 bases). This CDR3 is 13 amino acids long. Trimming removed 5 bases from V and 7 bases from J, with 15 bases in between. Germline-derived CDR1 and CDR2 are MRHNA and SNTAGT. This CDR3 is CASSRDWRGEQYF. Here the CDR3 DNA reads TGTGCCAGCAGTAGGGACTGGAGAGGAGAGCAGTACTTC.

The CDR3 loop is CASSPGAGNTEAFF. The CDR3, as DNA: TGTGCCAGCTCACCGGGAGCGGGGAACACTGAAGCTTTCTTT. The chain has TRBV18 and TRBJ1-1; no firm D call. V was shortened by 3 bases and J by 1 base, with 9 bases between the two germline ends. Germline V gives CDR1 KGHSH, CDR2 LQKENI. The CDR3 spans 14 residues.

The rearrangement joins TRBV11-2 to TRBJ1-1, with D perhaps matching TRBD1 (5 bases). Germline-derived CDR1 and CDR2 are SGHAT and FQNNGV. This CDR3 is built from 12 residues. V lost 5 bases, J lost 8 bases, and 12 bases lay in between. The CDR3 spells CASSAPGGEAFF. DNA for the CDR3: TGTGCCAGCAGCGCCCCCGGGGGAGAAGCTTTCTTT.

CDR3 sequence reads: CASSLWSQPQHF. In DNA form, the CDR3 reads TGTGCCAGCAGTTTATGGAGTCAGCCCCAGCATTTT. J is TRBJ1-5 and V is TRBV28; no reliable D call. The germline V gene has CDR1 MDHEN and CDR2 SYDVKM. Deletions cut 0 bases from V and 6 bases from J, with 3 bases between. The CDR3 extends over 12 amino acids.

The genes are TRBV7-9 and TRBJ1-5, with TRBD1 identical over 7 bases. J gave up 7 bases and V 5 bases, and 14 bases lay outside the gene matches. There are 16 residues in the CDR3. Germline V gene lookup returns CDR1 SEHNR and CDR2 FQNEAQ (reference sequence). CDR3 DNA sequence: TGTGCCAGCAGCCCCGGAGAGGGCAGGGGGAGCCAGCCCCAGCATTTT. This gives the protein CASSPGEGRGSQPQHF.

V gene TRBV6-6 combines with J gene TRBJ2-1; a possible D gene is TRBD1 (5 bases). The germline V and J ends were trimmed by 4 bases and 8 bases, with 6 bases remaining between them. This CDR3 contains 11 residues. Germline CDR1 MNHNY, CDR2 SVGAGI (reference sequence). CDR3 in DNA: TGTGCCAGCAGTTCCAGGGATGAGCAGTTCTTC. Amino acids: CASSSRDEQFF.

The chain links TRBV30 to TRBJ1-3; D remains ambiguous. Germline V gives CDR1 GTSNPN, CDR2 SVGIG (reference sequence). This CDR3 spans 15 amino acids. Trimming removed 2 bases from V and 1 base from J, with 12 bases in between. CDR3 residues: CAWSTPTGSGNTIYF. As DNA, the CDR3 is TGTGCCTGGAGTACCCCAACGGGGTCTGGAAACACCATATATTTT.

The V call is TRBV7-6, the J call TRBJ1-3, with D unresolved. This CDR3 has 17 amino acids. Germline V gene lookup returns CDR1 SGHVS and CDR2 FNYEAQ. Trimming took off 7 bases at V and 0 bases at J, with 19 bases between the two ends. The CDR3 coding sequence is TGTGCCAGCACCCCTACCCCGGCGGCGGGCTCTGGAAACACCATATATTTT. This translates into CASTPTPAAGSGNTIYF.

The chain has TRBV27 and TRBJ1-4; weak D call: TRBD1 (5 bases). Germline V gene lookup returns CDR1 MNHEY and CDR2 SMNVEV (reference sequence). This CDR3 has 15 residues. Trimming removed 4 bases at V and 5 bases at J, with 14 bases between. The CDR3 is CASSSLGGLNEKLFF. The CDR3 DNA sequence: TGTGCCAGCAGTTCCTTGGGGGGGTTAAATGAAAAACTGTTTTTT.

J is TRBJ2-7 and V is TRBV9; 7 nucleotides match TRBD1. V was clipped by 0 bases and J by 0 bases; unmatched bases: 0. Germline-derived CDR1 and CDR2 are SGDLS and YYNGEE. There are 14 residues in the CDR3. The DNA of the CDR3 is TGTGCCAGCAGCGTAGGGGACAGCTCCTACGAGCAGTACTTC. Its translation is CASSVGDSSYEQYF.

The chain uses TRBV18 and TRBJ1-1, with TRBD1 as a possible D gene (5 bases). V lost 6 bases to trimming and J lost 7 bases, with 18 bases between them. Per germline, CDR1 KGHSH and CDR2 LQKENI. The CDR3 consists of 14 residues. CDR3 coding DNA: TGTGCCAGCTCGATGGGACCTTTACCCATTGAAGCTTTCTTT. This encodes CASSMGPLPIEAFF.

This clone has a handful of counts. The J gene is TRBJ1-6, the V gene TRBV6-1; tentative D call: TRBD1 (6 bases). The CDR3 has 17 amino acids. Per the germline V gene, CDR1 is MNHNS and CDR2 is SASEGT. V was pared by 3 bases and J by 9 bases, with 21 bases between. CDR3 nucleotides: TGTGCCAGCAGTGATGGACAGACAGTGGTCTTAAGTTCACCCCTCCACTTT. Translated, it gives CASSDGQTVVLSSPLHF.

This clone was observed a handful of times. The rearrangement links TRBV7-3 to TRBJ1-6; D gene unclear. This CDR3 contains 13 residues. Germline V CDR1 and CDR2: SGHTA, FQGTGA. V dropped 5 bases and J dropped 6 bases, with 8 bases sitting between them. This chain's CDR3 is CASSTSLNSPLHF. In DNA, the CDR3 is TGTGCCAGCAGCACCTCCCTTAATTCACCCCTCCACTTT.

The J gene is TRBJ1-2, the V gene TRBV20-1; TRBD1 is a possible D gene (6 bases). Germline V gives CDR1 DFQATT, CDR2 SNEGSKA (reference sequence). V shed 5 bases and J shed 11 bases, with 15 bases lying between them. The CDR3 totals 11 residues. As DNA, the CDR3 is TGCAGTGCTCGAAGACAGGACCTTTACACCTTC. It translates to CSARRQDLYTF.

J is TRBJ2-5 and V is TRBV11-1; tentative D call: TRBD1 (5 bases). V gave up 7 bases and J gave up 4 bases, with 13 bases separating them. The CDR3 length is 13 residues. Germline values: CDR1 SGHAT, CDR2 FQDESV (reference sequence). For the CDR3, the DNA is TGTGCCAGCACTCAGGGAATGGGAGAGACCCAGTACTTC. Residues: CASTQGMGETQYF.